This T cell receptor (beta chain) is from a study of blood T cells in healthy people across ages. The CDR3 is made up of 13 amino acids. Trimming removed 4 bases from V and 5 bases from J, with 12 bases in between. Germline V gene sequence: CDR1 SGHRS, CDR2 YFSETQ. The second PCR ran roughly 7 to 12 cycles with a sample-barcoded 5' primer and J-beta primers. TCRdb redid the calling of the 5' RACE reads with MiXCR, one entry per CDR3 protein. The sample carries around 1,900,000 distinct CDR3 sequences, approximately 39% recorded once. The sequence was obtained from a human donor in good health. Sequencing was performed on blood. The rearrangement joins TRBV5-1 to TRBJ2-5, with D perhaps matching TRBD2 (5 bases). The CDR3 DNA reads as TGCGCCAGCAGCGGGCTAGCTTGGGAGACCCAGTACTTC. Translated, it gives CASSGLAWETQYF.